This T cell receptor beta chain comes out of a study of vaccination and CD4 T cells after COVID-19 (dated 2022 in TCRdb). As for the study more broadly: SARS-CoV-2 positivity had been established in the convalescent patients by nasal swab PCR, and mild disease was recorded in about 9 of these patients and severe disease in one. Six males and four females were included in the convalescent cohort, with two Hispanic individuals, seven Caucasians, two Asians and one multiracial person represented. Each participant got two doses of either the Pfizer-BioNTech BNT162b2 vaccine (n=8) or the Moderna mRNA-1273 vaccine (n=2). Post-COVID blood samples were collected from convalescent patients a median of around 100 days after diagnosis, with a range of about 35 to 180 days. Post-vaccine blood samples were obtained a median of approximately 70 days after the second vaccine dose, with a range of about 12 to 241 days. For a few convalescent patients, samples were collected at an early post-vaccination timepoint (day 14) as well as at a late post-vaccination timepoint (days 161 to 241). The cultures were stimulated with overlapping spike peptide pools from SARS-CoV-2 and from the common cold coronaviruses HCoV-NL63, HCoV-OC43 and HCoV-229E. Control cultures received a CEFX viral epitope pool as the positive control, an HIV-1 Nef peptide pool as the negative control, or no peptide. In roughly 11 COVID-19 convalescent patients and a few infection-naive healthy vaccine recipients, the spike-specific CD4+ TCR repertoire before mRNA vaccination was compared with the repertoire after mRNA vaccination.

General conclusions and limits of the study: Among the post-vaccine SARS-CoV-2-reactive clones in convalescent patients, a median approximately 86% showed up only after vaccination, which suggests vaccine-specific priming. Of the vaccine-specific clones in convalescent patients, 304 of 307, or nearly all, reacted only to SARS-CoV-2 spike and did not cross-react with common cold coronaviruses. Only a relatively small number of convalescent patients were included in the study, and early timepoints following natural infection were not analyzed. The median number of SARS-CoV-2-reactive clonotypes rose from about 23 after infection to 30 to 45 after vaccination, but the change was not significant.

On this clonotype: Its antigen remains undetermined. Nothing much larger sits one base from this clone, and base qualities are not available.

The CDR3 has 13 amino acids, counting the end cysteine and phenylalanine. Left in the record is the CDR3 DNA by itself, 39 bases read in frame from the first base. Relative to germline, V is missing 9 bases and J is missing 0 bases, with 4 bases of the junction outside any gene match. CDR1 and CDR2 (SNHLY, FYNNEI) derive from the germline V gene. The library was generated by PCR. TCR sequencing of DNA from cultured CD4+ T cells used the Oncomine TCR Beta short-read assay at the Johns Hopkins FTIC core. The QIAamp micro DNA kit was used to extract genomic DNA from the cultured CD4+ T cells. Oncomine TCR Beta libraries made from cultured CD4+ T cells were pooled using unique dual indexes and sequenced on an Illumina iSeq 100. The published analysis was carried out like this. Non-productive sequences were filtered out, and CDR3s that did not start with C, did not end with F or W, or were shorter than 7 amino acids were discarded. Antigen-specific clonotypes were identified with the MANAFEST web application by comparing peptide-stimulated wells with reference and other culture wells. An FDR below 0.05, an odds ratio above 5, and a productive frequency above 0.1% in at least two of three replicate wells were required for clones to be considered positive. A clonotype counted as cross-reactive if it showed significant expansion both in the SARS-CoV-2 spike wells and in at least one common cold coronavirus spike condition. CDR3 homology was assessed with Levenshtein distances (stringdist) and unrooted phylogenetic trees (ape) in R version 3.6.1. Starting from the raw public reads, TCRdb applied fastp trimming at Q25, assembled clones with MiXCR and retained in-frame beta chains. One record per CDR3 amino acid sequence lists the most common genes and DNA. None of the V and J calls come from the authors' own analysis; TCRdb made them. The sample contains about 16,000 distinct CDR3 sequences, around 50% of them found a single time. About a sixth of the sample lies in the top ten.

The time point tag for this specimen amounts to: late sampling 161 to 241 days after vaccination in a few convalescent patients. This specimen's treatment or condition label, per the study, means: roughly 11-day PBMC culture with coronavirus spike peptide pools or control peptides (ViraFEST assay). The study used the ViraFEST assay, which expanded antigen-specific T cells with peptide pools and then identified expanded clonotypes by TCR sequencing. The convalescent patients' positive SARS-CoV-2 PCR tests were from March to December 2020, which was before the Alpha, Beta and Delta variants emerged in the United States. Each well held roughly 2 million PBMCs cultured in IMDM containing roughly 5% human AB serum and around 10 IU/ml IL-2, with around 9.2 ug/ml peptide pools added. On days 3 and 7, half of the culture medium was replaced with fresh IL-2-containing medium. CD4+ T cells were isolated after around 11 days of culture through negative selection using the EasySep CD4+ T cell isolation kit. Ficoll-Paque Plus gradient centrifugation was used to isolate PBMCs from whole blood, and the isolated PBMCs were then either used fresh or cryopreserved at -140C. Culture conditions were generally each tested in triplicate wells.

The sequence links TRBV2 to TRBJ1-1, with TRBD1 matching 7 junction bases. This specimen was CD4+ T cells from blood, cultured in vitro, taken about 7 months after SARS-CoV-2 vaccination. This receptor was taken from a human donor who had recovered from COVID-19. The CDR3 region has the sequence CASGGQLNTEAFF. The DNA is TGTGCCAGTGGGGGACAGTTGAACACTGAAGCTTTCTTT. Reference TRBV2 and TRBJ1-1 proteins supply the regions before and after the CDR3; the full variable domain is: EPEVTQTPSHQVTQMGQEVILRCVPISNHLYFYWYRQILGQKVEFLVSFYNNEISEKSEIFDDQFSVERPDGSNFTLKIRSTKLEDSAMYFCASGGQLNTEAFFGQGTRLTVV.